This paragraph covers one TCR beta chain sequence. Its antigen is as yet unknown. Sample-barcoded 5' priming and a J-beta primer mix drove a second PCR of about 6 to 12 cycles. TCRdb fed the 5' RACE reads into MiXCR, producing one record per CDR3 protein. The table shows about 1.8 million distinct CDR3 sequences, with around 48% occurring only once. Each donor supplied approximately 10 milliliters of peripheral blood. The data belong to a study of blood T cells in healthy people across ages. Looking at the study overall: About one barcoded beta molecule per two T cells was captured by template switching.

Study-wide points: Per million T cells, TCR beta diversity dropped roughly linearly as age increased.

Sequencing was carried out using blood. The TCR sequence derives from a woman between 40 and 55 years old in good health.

The CDR3 region is CAIGQGNEQYF. The CDR3 bases are TGTGCCATCGGTCAGGGGAATGAGCAGTACTTC. The chain has TRBV10-3 and TRBJ2-7, with D possibly matching TRBD1 (6 bases). V was shortened by 8 bases and J by 7 bases, with 12 bases between the two germline ends. Germline-derived CDR1 and CDR2 are ENHRY and SYGVKD. The CDR3 has 11 amino acids.